This TCR beta chain is drawn from a study of cytomegalovirus exposure and HLA in healthy donors. Findings of the study overall: Prior analysis indicated that the majority of TCR beta V segments exhibited productivity approximately 87% or approximately 30% of the time.

This CDR3 contains 12 residues. Per germline, CDR1 SQVTM and CDR2 ANQGSEA. V lost 4 bases, J lost 0 bases, and 4 bases lay in between. A note on this clone: The antigen is undetermined.

The PCR employed 60 Vbeta primers together with 13 Jbeta primers. Generated by immunoSEQ multiplex PCR, the TCRdb table keeps only in-frame clones and is missing some. The sample totals about 65,000 clones. The source material was PBMCs. This TCR derives from a boy younger than 18 in good health and CMV-seronegative. The genes are TRBV29-1 and TRBJ1-3; unclear D gene. CDR3 sequence reads: CSVASSGNTIYF. The CDR3 coding sequence is TGCAGCGTTGCGAGCTCTGGAAACACCATATATTTT.